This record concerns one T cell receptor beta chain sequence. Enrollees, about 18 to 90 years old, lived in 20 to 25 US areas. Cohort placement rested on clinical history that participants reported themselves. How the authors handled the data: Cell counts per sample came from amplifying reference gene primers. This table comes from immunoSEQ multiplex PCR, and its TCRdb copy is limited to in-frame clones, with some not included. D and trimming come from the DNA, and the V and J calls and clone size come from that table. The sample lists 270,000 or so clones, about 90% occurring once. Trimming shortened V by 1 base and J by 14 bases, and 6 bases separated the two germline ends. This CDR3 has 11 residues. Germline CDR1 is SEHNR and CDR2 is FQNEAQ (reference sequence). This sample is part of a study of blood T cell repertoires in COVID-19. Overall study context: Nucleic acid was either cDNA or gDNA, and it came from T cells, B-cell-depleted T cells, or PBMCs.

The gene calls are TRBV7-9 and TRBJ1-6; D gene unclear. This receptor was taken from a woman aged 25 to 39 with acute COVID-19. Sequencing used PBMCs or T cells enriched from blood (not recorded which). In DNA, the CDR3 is TGTGCCAGCAGCTTAGGACAATCCCTCCACTTT. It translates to CASSLGQSLHF.